The 32 T cell receptor beta chains below were found in one sample sequenced in a study of T cells in localized non-small cell lung cancer. Method: immunoSEQ multiplex PCR; TCRdb's copy keeps in-frame clones and lacks some. Here the sample spans 30,000 to 40,000 clones, around 82% being singletons. Source: peripheral blood, taken before any cancer treatment. These receptors came from a male donor aged 60 or older with stage II squamous cell lung carcinoma.

The chain employs TRBV19 and TRBJ2-2; tentatively, D is TRBD1 or TRBD2 (5 bases each). Germline V gives CDR1 LNHDA, CDR2 SQIVND (reference sequence). This CDR3 comprises 14 residues. Trimming left V 6 bases short and J 1 base short, with 9 bases between. The CDR3 region has the DNA TGTGCCAGTAGCGGGACCCTGAACACCGGGGAGCTGTTTTTT. Translating it yields CASSGTLNTGELFF.

The chain combines TRBV2 with TRBJ2-2, with 10 bases lining up with TRBD2. With V trimmed by 0 bases and J by 4 bases, 20 bases remained unmatched. This CDR3 is 22 amino acids long. The germline gives CDR1 SNHLY, CDR2 FYNNEI. CDR3 residues: CASSEAGVTSGFKQASTGELFF. The CDR3 DNA follows: TGTGCCAGCAGTGAAGCAGGGGTGACTAGCGGGTTCAAGCAAGCGAGCACCGGGGAGCTGTTTTTT.

J is TRBJ2-3 and V is TRBV27; D is undetermined. CDR1 and CDR2 from the germline V gene are MNHEY and SMNVEV (reference sequence). The CDR3 has 15 amino acids. Trimming shortened V by 4 bases and J by 1 base, and 12 bases separated the two germline ends. The CDR3 nucleotides read TGTGCCAGCAGTTGGAACACGGCCCGCACAGATACGCAGTATTTT. Amino acid sequence: CASSWNTARTDTQYF.

This chain connects TRBV28 to TRBJ1-1, with D maybe TRBD1 (5 bases). The CDR3 consists of 14 residues. Trimming cost V 5 bases and J 4 bases, with 14 bases left between them. CDR1 is MDHEN, CDR2 SYDVKM, per germline. CDR3 loop: CASSLPGGSTEAFF. CDR3 sequence (DNA): TGTGCCAGCAGTCTCCCGGGGGGGTCCACTGAAGCTTTCTTT.

For this clone: This sample includes further DNA sequences coding for the same CDR3. This chain joins TRBV6-1 and TRBJ1-1, with D maybe TRBD1 (6 bases). Germline CDR1 MNHNS, CDR2 SASEGT. Deletions cut 4 bases from V and 1 base from J, with 10 bases between. The CDR3 runs to 14 residues. The CDR3, as DNA: TGTGCCAGCAGTGCCTTACAGGGGAACACTGAAGCTTTCTTT. Its protein is CASSALQGNTEAFF.

There are a few counts of this clone. The V call is TRBV6-5, the J call TRBJ1-3; TRBD1 aligns across 7 bases. Germline V gives CDR1 MNHEY, CDR2 SVGAGI. The trim removed 8 bases at V and 3 bases at J, leaving 7 bases unmatched. The length of the CDR3 is 14 residues. The CDR3 sequence is CASSKGGVGNTIYF. The CDR3 nucleotides read TGTGCCAGCTCCAAAGGGGGCGTTGGAAACACCATATATTTT.

The chain couples TRBV6-1 to TRBJ1-1; D might be TRBD1 (5 bases). V lost 4 bases and J 4 bases, leaving 10 bases between the germline ends. Germline V CDR1 and CDR2: MNHNS, SASEGT. There are 13 residues in the CDR3. CDR3 amino acids: CASSGTGGTEAFF. DNA of the CDR3: TGTGCCAGCAGTGGCACAGGAGGCACTGAAGCTTTCTTT.

This clone was counted between two and nine times. DNA of the CDR3: TGTGCCAGCAGACTAGTAGGAAGCACTGAAGCTTTCTTT. Its protein product is CASRLVGSTEAFF. The chain is built from TRBV27 and TRBJ1-1, with no clear D. The CDR3 covers 13 residues. Trimming took 6 bases from V and 4 from J, leaving 12 bases between them. Per germline, CDR1 MNHEY and CDR2 SMNVEV (reference sequence).

CDR3 residues: CASSYAGLGGTYGYTF. CDR3 DNA sequence: TGTGCCAGCAGTTACGCCGGGCTCGGCGGGACCTATGGCTACACCTTC. This chain joins TRBV6-5 and TRBJ1-2, with D possibly being TRBD1 (5 bases). Germline CDR1 and CDR2: MNHEY and SVGAGI. This CDR3 is 16 amino acids long. V lost 2 bases, J lost 4 bases, and 17 bases lay in between.

J is TRBJ1-1 and V is TRBV4-1; 7 bases line up with TRBD1. This CDR3 has 19 amino acids. From germline, CDR1 is MGHRA and CDR2 YSYEKL. With V trimmed by 3 bases and J by 0 bases, 16 bases remained unmatched. The CDR3 coding sequence is TGCGCCAGCAGCCACCCCCGGAGCAGGGGGTCCACTTTGAACACTGAAGCTTTCTTT. It codes for CASSHPRSRGSTLNTEAFF.

The chain uses TRBV5-1 and TRBJ2-5; the match to TRBD2 covers 10 bases. V shed 1 base and J 5 bases; nucleotides not matched to a gene: 11. This CDR3 is 17 amino acids long. Germline CDR1 is SGHRS and CDR2 is YFSETQ. The CDR3 DNA reads as TGCGCCAGCAGCTTGTTGGGGCTAGCGGGAGTCCAGGAGACCCAGTACTTC. The encoded protein is CASSLLGLAGVQETQYF.

The V gene is TRBV6-5, the J gene TRBJ1-1; 10 bases align to TRBD1. Unmatched junction bases numbered 8, after V lost 7 bases and J lost 6 bases. The V gene's germline CDR1 is MNHEY and CDR2 SVGAGI. The CDR3 is 14 residues long. The CDR3 bases are TGTGCCAGCACCCGGGGACAGGGGTTGGCTGAAGCTTTCTTT. Its protein product is CASTRGQGLAEAFF.

V and J are TRBV5-1 and TRBJ2-1, with TRBD2 as a possible D gene (6 bases). CDR3 size: 15 residues. Germline V lookup: CDR1 SGHRS, CDR2 YFSETQ. Trimming left V 3 bases short and J 4 bases short, with 14 bases between. CDR3 amino acids: CASSSGTGSYNEQFF. Here the CDR3 DNA reads TGCGCCAGCAGCTCGGGGACTGGCTCTTACAATGAGCAGTTCTTC.

The CDR3 coding sequence is TGCAGCGGCCTCGGACAGGGGGGCTACGAGCAGTACTTC. Amino acids: CSGLGQGGYEQYF. The chain uses TRBV29-1 and TRBJ2-7, with 10 bases lining up with TRBD1. V lost 7 bases, J lost 3 bases, and 6 bases stayed unmatched. CDR3 length: 13 amino acids. Germline CDR1 reads SQVTM; CDR2 reads ANQGSEA.

This sequence joins TRBV28 and TRBJ2-1; TRBD1 matches at 7 bases. V dropped 2 bases and J dropped 5; count of bases not matched to a gene: 3. Germline V gene sequence: CDR1 MDHEN, CDR2 SYDVKM. The CDR3 covers 14 residues. DNA of the CDR3: TGTGCCAGCAGTTTAAGGGGGCGCGACAATGAGCAGTTCTTC. Translation gives CASSLRGRDNEQFF.

The chain combines TRBV5-4 with TRBJ2-5; D gene ambiguous. Trimming cost V 5 bases and J 2 bases, with 13 bases left between them. The length of the CDR3 is 14 residues. The germline gives CDR1 SGHNT, CDR2 YYREEE (reference sequence). The CDR3: CASSKAPPQETQYF. The CDR3 bases are TGTGCCAGCAGTAAGGCCCCTCCGCAAGAGACCCAGTACTTC.

The chain combines TRBV5-1 with TRBJ2-7; the D is unclear. Germline CDR1 is SGHRS and CDR2 is YFSETQ. V dropped 4 bases and J dropped 1 base, with 12 bases sitting between them. The CDR3 totals 14 residues. The CDR3 DNA reads as TGCGCCAGCAGCCCCCGGACGGCGTCCTACGAGCAGTACTTC. This codes for CASSPRTASYEQYF.

CDR3 amino acids: CASSLGGAAWGYNEQFF. The DNA of the CDR3 is TGTGCCAGCAGCTTGGGCGGAGCAGCGTGGGGATACAATGAGCAGTTCTTC. J is TRBJ2-1 and V is TRBV5-6; no firm D call. The V end was cut by 0 bases, the J end by 4 bases, with 17 bases between. The CDR3 extends over 17 amino acids. Per germline, CDR1 SGHDT and CDR2 YYEEEE.

The chain carries TRBV30 and TRBJ1-1; 7 bases align to TRBD1. Germline CDR1 is GTSNPN and CDR2 is SVGIG (reference sequence). V shed 4 bases, J shed 3 bases, and the junction held 5 bases outside the gene matches. The CDR3 is 13 amino acids. The CDR3 bases are TGTGCCTGGACAGGGGGGATACACACTGAAGCTTTCTTT. Its protein product is CAWTGGIHTEAFF.

The chain employs TRBV5-1 and TRBJ2-1; 11 bases fit TRBD2. CDR3 size: 14 residues. Losses at the gene ends were 2 bases for V and 6 bases for J; bases not matched to a gene: 1. Germline V CDR1 and CDR2: SGHRS, YFSETQ. This chain's CDR3 is CASSLTSGSNEQFF. CDR3 in DNA: TGCGCCAGCAGCTTAACTAGCGGGAGCAATGAGCAGTTCTTC.

J is TRBJ1-2 and V is TRBV7-9; D may be TRBD1 (5 bases). Trimming left V 3 bases short and J 0 bases short, with 14 bases between. The germline CDR1 and CDR2 sequences are SEHNR and FQNEAQ (reference sequence). The CDR3 consists of 16 residues. The chain's CDR3 is CASSFQGSNPNYGYTF. CDR3 nucleotide sequence: TGTGCCAGCAGCTTCCAGGGTTCTAATCCTAACTATGGCTACACCTTC.

The chain employs TRBV29-1 and TRBJ1-4; D might be TRBD1 (5 bases). This CDR3 comprises 14 residues. Germline V gene sequence: CDR1 SQVTM, CDR2 ANQGSEA. Trimming cost V 4 bases and J 4 bases, with 13 bases left between them. In DNA, the CDR3 is TGCAGCGTTGGGCTCGGGACGGTTAATGAAAAACTGTTTTTT. Translated: CSVGLGTVNEKLFF.

This clone was counted between two and nine times. DNA of the CDR3: TGTGCCAGCAGTTACTTATCGGAAAACACCATATATTTT. Residues: CASSYLSENTIYF. The gene calls are TRBV6-5 and TRBJ1-3, with D unresolved. Germline assignment: CDR1 MNHEY and CDR2 SVGAGI. The CDR3 loop spans 13 amino acids. Trimming removed 1 base from V and 6 bases from J, with 7 bases in between.

A single count supports this clone. The chain links TRBV30 to TRBJ1-2; 9 positions agree with TRBD1. This CDR3 has 15 amino acids. CDR1 GTSNPN and CDR2 SVGIG come from the germline V gene (reference sequence). V gave up 0 bases and J gave up 2 bases; unmatched junction bases: 4. CDR3 loop: CAWSVPGQGNYGYTF. Here the CDR3 DNA reads TGTGCCTGGAGTGTACCGGGACAGGGAAACTATGGCTACACCTTC.

V is TRBV6-6 and J is TRBJ1-2; D remains ambiguous. This CDR3 comprises 11 residues. From germline, CDR1 is MNHNY and CDR2 SVGAGI (reference sequence). The V end lost 6 bases, the J end lost 7 bases, and 9 bases lay between the germline ends. The CDR3 sequence: CASRSDAGYTF. As DNA, the CDR3 is TGTGCCAGCAGATCAGATGCTGGCTACACCTTC.

The chain has TRBV15 and TRBJ2-7; D is possibly TRBD1 (6 bases). Germline V gives CDR1 LNHNV, CDR2 YYDKDF (reference sequence). The V and J ends lost 5 bases and 2 bases respectively, with 13 bases between them. The CDR3 spans 14 residues. CDR3 in DNA: TGTGCCACCAGCGTCTGCCACAGGGCCTACGAGCAGTACTTC. It translates to CATSVCHRAYEQYF. Complete variable domain (other parts from reference TRBV15 and TRBJ2-7): DAMVIQNPRYQVTQFGKPVTLSCSQTLNHNVMYWYQQKSSQAPKLLFHYYDKDFNNEADTPDNFQSRRPNTSFCFLDIRSPGLGDTAMYLCATSVCHRAYEQYFGPGTRLTVT.

This clone was seen only a few times. DNA for the CDR3: TGTGCTAGTGGTTCCCCCCCTGGGCGGAACACCGGGGAGCTGTTTTTT. Translating it yields CASGSPPGRNTGELFF. This rearrangement joins TRBV12-5 to TRBJ2-2; D unresolved. Germline V lookup: CDR1 LGHNT, CDR2 FRNRAP. The germline V and J ends were trimmed by 4 bases and 1 base, with 13 bases remaining between them. This CDR3 has 16 residues.

The V and J genes are TRBV6-4 and TRBJ2-3; D call uncertain. This CDR3 contains 11 residues. V was pared by 8 bases and J by 6 bases, with 9 bases between. Germline-derived CDR1 and CDR2 are MRHNA and SNTAGT. CDR3 protein: CASGNRDTQYF. Here the CDR3 DNA reads TGTGCCAGCGGTAATCGCGATACGCAGTATTTT.

This clone has only a few counts. V and J are TRBV5-1 and TRBJ2-2, with TRBD1 identical over 10 bases. This CDR3 comprises 18 residues. In germline, CDR1 is SGHRS, CDR2 YFSETQ. The junction had 17 bases not matched to a gene; V was cut back by 6 bases and J by 6 bases. CDR3 in amino acids: CASKRDRGFLSGAGELFF. CDR3 nucleotides: TGCGCCAGCAAACGGGACAGGGGTTTCCTATCGGGCGCCGGGGAGCTGTTTTTT.

The gene calls are TRBV19 and TRBJ1-1; a possible D gene is TRBD1 (6 bases). Germline loops: CDR1 LNHDA, CDR2 SQIVND (reference sequence). Trimming removed 4 bases at V and 0 bases at J, with 24 bases between. This CDR3 is built from 19 residues. The DNA for the CDR3 is TGTGCCAGTAGTACCATCGGCCATCAGGGGTTGTCCATGAACACTGAAGCTTTCTTT. Translation: CASSTIGHQGLSMNTEAFF.

CDR3 DNA sequence: TGTGCCAGCAGTGAAGATCACGGACAGCCCCAGCATTTT. This encodes CASSEDHGQPQHF. The chain employs TRBV2 and TRBJ1-5; D is unclear. Germline values: CDR1 SNHLY, CDR2 FYNNEI. This CDR3 is 13 amino acids long. Trimming pared 1 base from V and 7 bases from J, leaving 8 bases between.

V is TRBV6-5 and J is TRBJ2-5; 8 bases agree with TRBD2. Germline CDR1 and CDR2: MNHEY and SVGAGI. This CDR3 comprises 14 residues. V trimming: 6 bases; J trimming: 5 bases; junction bases outside the gene matches: 8. CDR3 sequence (DNA): TGTGCCAGCAGGACCGGGACTAGAACGGAGACCCAGTACTTC. Protein sequence: CASRTGTRTETQYF.